This T cell receptor (beta chain) is from a study of vaccination and CD4 T cells after COVID-19. Treatment defined: roughly 10-day PBMC culture with coronavirus spike peptide pools or control peptides (ViraFEST assay). Cultured CD4+ T-cell DNA underwent Oncomine TCR Beta short-read sequencing. TCRdb used MiXCR to reprocess the PCR reads, holding one entry per CDR3 protein. Of around 25,000 distinct CDR3 sequences in the sample, approximately 56% are singletons; the top ten hold about 14%. With respect to this clonotype: Its antigen remains unknown.

The CDR3 loop spans 15 amino acids. Germline trimming cut 7 bases from V and 2 bases from J; bases unmatched to any gene: 6. Germline CDR1 reads DFQATT; CDR2 reads SNEGSKA (reference sequence). V gene TRBV20-1 combines with J gene TRBJ2-3; 13 bases align to TRBD2. The sequencing here drew on CD4+ T cells from blood, cultured in vitro, taken after SARS-CoV-2 vaccination. This clonotype was sampled from a human donor who received a COVID-19 vaccine. Here the CDR3 reads CSVKTSGGPTDTQYF. The CDR3 DNA sequence: TGCAGTGTTAAGACTAGCGGGGGGCCCACAGATACGCAGTATTTT.